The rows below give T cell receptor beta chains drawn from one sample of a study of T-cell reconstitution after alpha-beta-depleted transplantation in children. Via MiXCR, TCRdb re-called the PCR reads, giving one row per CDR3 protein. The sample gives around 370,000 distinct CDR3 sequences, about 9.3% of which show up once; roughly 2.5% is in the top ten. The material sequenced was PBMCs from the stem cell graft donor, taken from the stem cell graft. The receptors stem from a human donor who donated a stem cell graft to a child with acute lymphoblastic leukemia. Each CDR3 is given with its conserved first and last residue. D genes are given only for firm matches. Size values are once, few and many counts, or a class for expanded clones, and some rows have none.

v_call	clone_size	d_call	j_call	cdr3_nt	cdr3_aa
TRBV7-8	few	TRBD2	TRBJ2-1	TGTGCCAGCAGCCCCTCCGGAACAGGGGGGACTAGCGGGAGAACCAATGAGCAGTTCTTC	CASSPSGTGGTSGRTNEQFF
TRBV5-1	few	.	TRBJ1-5	TGCGCCAGCAGCTTGTCCCCGGGACACCACGTCGATCAGCCCCAGCATTTT	CASSLSPGHHVDQPQHF
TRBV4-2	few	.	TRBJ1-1	TGTGCCAGCAGCCAAGAATTTACTAGGGGTAACACTGAAGCTTTCTTT	CASSQEFTRGNTEAFF
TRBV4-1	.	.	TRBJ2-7	TGCGCCAGCAGCCAGGTCGCGGACGGGGAGCAGTACTTC	CASSQVADGEQYF
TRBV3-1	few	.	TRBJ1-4	TGTGCCAGCAGCCAAGGGGTCGGGATGAGTGAAAAACTGTTTTTT	CASSQGVGMSEKLFF
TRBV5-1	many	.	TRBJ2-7	TGCGCCAGCAGCTTGGATCGGTCTTTAGGCGAGCAGTACTTC	CASSLDRSLGEQYF
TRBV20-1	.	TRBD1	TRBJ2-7	TGCAGTGCTAGACCTATGGGGACAGCCTCCTACGAGCAGTACTTC	CSARPMGTASYEQYF
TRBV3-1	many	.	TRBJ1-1	TGTGCCAGCAGCTTTATGTTAGGCACTGAAGCTTTCTTT	CASSFMLGTEAFF
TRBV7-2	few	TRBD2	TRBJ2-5	TGTGCCAGCAGCTCCGGGACTAGCGGGCAACAAGAGACCCAGTACTTC	CASSSGTSGQQETQYF
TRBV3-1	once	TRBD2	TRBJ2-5	TGTGCCTGCAGCCAAATCCTAGCGGATCAAGAGACCCAGTACTTC	CACSQILADQETQYF
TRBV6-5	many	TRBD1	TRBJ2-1	TGTGCCAGCAGTTGGACAGGGTACAATGAGCAGTTCTTC	CASSWTGYNEQFF
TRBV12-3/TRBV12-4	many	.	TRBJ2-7	TGTGCCAGCAGTCCAACGAACGAATACGAGCAGTACTTC	CASSPTNEYEQYF
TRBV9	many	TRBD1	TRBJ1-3	TGTGCCAGCAGCCTCGGACAGGCCTCTGGAAACACCATATATTTT	CASSLGQASGNTIYF
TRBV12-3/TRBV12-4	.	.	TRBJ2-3	TGTGCCAGCAGGGGGGCGGTTAGCACAGATACGCAGTATTTT	CASRGAVSTDTQYF
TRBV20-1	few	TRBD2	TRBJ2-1	TGCAGTGCTGGACTAGGGGACTACAATGAGCAGTTCTTC	CSAGLGDYNEQFF
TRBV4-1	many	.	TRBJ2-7	TGCGCCAGCAGCCACCCGGACGGAGGGGAGCAGTACTTC	CASSHPDGGEQYF
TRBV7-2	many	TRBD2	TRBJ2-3	TGTGCCAGCAGCTTCGTAATAGCGGGAGGGGGTGGAGAGCAGTATTTT	CASSFVIAGGGGEQYF
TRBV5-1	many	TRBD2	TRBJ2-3	TGCGCCAGCAGCCGGACTAGCGGGGACACAGATACGCAGTATTTT	CASSRTSGDTDTQYF
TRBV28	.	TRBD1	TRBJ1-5	TGTGCCAGCAGTCATCTTGGACAGGGGTTATTCGGCAATCAGCCCCAGCATTTT	CASSHLGQGLFGNQPQHF
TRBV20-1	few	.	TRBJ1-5	TGCAGTGCGAGGAGTATAGGCCCAAACCAGCCCCAGCATTTT	CSARSIGPNQPQHF
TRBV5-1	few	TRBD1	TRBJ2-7	TGCGCCAGCAGCCAGGGACAGGGGGCTTACTACGAGCAGTACTTC	CASSQGQGAYYEQYF
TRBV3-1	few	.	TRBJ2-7	TGTGCCAGCAGCCAAGCAGGGTATAGTAGCTACGAGCAGTACTTC	CASSQAGYSSYEQYF
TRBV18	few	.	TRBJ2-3	TGTGCCAGCTCACCAGTGGGTTCAGCTAGCACAGATACGCAGTATTTT	CASSPVGSASTDTQYF
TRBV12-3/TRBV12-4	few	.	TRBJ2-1	TGTGCCAGCAGTTTCGGGGGGCCTGGTGAAGATGAGCAGTTCTTC	CASSFGGPGEDEQFF
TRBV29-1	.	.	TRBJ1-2	TGCAGCGTTGCAGGGAACTATGGCTACACCTTC	CSVAGNYGYTF
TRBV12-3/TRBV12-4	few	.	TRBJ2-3	TGTGCCAGCAGTTTTCGGGGAACCCCAGATACGCAGTATTTT	CASSFRGTPDTQYF
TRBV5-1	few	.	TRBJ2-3	TGCGCCAGCAGCACGGACGGACGCACAGATACGCAGTATTTT	CASSTDGRTDTQYF
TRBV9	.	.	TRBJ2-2	TGTGCCAGCAGCGCGACTACGTGGGACCCGGGGGAGCTGTTTTTT	CASSATTWDPGELFF
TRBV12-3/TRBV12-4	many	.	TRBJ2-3	TGTGCCAGCAGTCGTAGTGGGGAGGGCACAGATACGCAGTATTTT	CASSRSGEGTDTQYF
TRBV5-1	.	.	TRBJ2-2	TGCGCCAGCAGCTTTGAAGCAGGCACCGGGGAGCTGTTTTTT	CASSFEAGTGELFF
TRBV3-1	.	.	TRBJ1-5	TGTGCCAGCAGCCAACGTAGGGGTAATCAGCCCCAGCATTTT	CASSQRRGNQPQHF
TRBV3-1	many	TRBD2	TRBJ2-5	TGTGCCAGCAGCCAAGCTTCCCTGGGACTAGCGGAAGAGACCCAGTACTTC	CASSQASLGLAEETQYF
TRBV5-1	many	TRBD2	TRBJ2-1	TGCGCCAGCACCGGGACTAGCGGGCTCCCTTACAATGAGCAGTTCTTC	CASTGTSGLPYNEQFF
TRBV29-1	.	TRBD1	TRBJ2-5	TGCAGCGCGTGGACAGGGGGGCTCCAAGAGACCCAGTACTTC	CSAWTGGLQETQYF
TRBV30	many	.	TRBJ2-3	TGTGCCTGGAGTGTCCCCCGCGCCTACACAGATACGCAGTATTTT	CAWSVPRAYTDTQYF
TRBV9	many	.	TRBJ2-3	TGTGCCAGCAGCGTAGCCGGAAAGCGGACAGATACGCAGTATTTT	CASSVAGKRTDTQYF
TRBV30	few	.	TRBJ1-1	TGTGCCTGGAGTGTACGAATTACAGGACCGGAAGCTTTCTTT	CAWSVRITGPEAFF
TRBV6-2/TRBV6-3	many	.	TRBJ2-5	TGTGCCAGCAGTTACGGGGGTTCCGAAGAGACCCAGTACTTC	CASSYGGSEETQYF
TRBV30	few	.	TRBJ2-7	TGTGCCTGGAGCACGGTCATCTACTACGAGCAGTACTTC	CAWSTVIYYEQYF
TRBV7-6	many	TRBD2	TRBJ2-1	TGTGCCAGCAGCTCACTAGCGACTAGCGGGAGCTATGAGCAGTTCTTC	CASSSLATSGSYEQFF
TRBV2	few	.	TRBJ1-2	TGTGCCAGCAGTGATGGGGTGGGTGGGTTCGCGGTTGGCTATGGCTACACCTTC	CASSDGVGGFAVGYGYTF
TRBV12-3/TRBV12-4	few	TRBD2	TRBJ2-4	TGTGCCAGCAGTTTACTAGCGGGAGTGGCCAAAAACATTCAGTACTTC	CASSLLAGVAKNIQYF
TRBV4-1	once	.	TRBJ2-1	TGCGCCAGCAGCCAAGATTTAGGGTATGAGCAGTTCTTC	CASSQDLGYEQFF
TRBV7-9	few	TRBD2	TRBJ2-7	TGTGCCAGCAGCGACCGACTAGCGGGAGTAGTTTACGAGCAGTACTTC	CASSDRLAGVVYEQYF
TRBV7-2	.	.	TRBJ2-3	TGTGCCAGCAGCTTAGGAGGCCCCCTCACAGATACGCAGTATTTT	CASSLGGPLTDTQYF
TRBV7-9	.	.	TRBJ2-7	TGTGCCAGCAGCCCTCGGGACAACTACGAGCAGTACTTC	CASSPRDNYEQYF
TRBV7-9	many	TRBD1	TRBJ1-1	TGTGCCAGCAGCCCCATGGACAGGGGGCACACTGAAGCTTTCTTT	CASSPMDRGHTEAFF
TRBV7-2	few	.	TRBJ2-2	TGTGCCAGCAGCTTAGTTCCCGGGGGGCGAAAAACCGGGGAGCTGTTTTTT	CASSLVPGGRKTGELFF
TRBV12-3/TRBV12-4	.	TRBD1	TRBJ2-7	TGTGCCAGCAGTCGCCTCGGGACAGGGGCTAGCGAGCAGTACTTC	CASSRLGTGASEQYF
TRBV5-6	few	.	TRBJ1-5	TGTGCCAGCACTTCGGGACTTCATAGCAATCAGCCCCAGCATTTT	CASTSGLHSNQPQHF
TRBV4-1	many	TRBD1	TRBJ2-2	TGCGCCAGCAGCGATTCTGTAGGGACAGGGGAGCTCTTGAACACCGGGGAGCTGTTTTTT	CASSDSVGTGELLNTGELFF
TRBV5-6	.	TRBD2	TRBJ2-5	TGTGCCAGCAGCTTAAGCGGACTAGCGGGCCCGTCGGAGACCCAGTACTTC	CASSLSGLAGPSETQYF
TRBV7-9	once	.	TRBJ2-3	TGTGCCAGCAGCTTAGGGATTACCCGACAGGACACAGATACGCAGTATTTT	CASSLGITRQDTDTQYF
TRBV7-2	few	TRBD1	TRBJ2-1	TGTGCCAGCTCCCCGGTCCGGACAGGGGGCAATGAGCAGTTCTTC	CASSPVRTGGNEQFF